These 22 T cell receptor beta chains were all obtained from the same sample, sequenced in a study of blood T cell repertoires in COVID-19. Some clones are missing from TCRdb's copy, which holds only in-frame ones; the method was immunoSEQ multiplex PCR. The table lists approximately 250,000 clones, over 80% of them singletons. Material for sequencing was PBMCs or T cells enriched from blood (not recorded which). These receptors originate from a woman in her 30s with acute COVID-19.

The chain has TRBV21-1 and TRBJ2-5; TRBD2, the D gene given by the table, was not confirmed from the DNA. TRBV21-1 is assigned pseudogene status. This CDR3 region has 16 residues. CDR3 sequence (DNA): TGTGCCAGCAGCATCAGGATAGCGGGAGAGTGGGAGACCCAGTACTTC. Amino acid sequence: CASSIRIAGEWETQYF.

V usage is TRBV13 and J usage is TRBJ2-3; 7 bases are shared with TRBD2. Losses at the gene ends were 5 bases for V and 5 bases for J; bases not matched to a gene: 13. The CDR3 covers 16 residues. CDR1 PRHDT and CDR2 FYEKMQ come from the germline V gene (reference sequence). CDR3 residues: CASSPRTIRGVDTQYF. In DNA form, the CDR3 reads TGTGCCAGCAGCCCCAGGACCATTCGGGGGGTAGATACGCAGTATTTT.

This clone was detected once. The rearrangement links TRBV6-4 to TRBJ2-7; 8 bases fit TRBD2. The germline V gene encodes CDR1 MRHNA and CDR2 SNTAGT. CDR3 length: 15 residues. V shed 4 bases and J 7 bases; nucleotides not matched to a gene: 12. CDR3 in DNA: TGTGCCAGCAGTGCCCGGGGTAGCGGGACGGAAGAGCAGTACTTC. Translating gives CASSARGSGTEEQYF.

In nucleotides, the CDR3 is TGTGCCAGTGGGGACAGGGAAACCGGGGAGCTGTTTTTT. It encodes CASGDRETGELFF. The chain links TRBV2 to TRBJ2-2, with 9 positions matching TRBD1. This CDR3 contains 13 residues. The germline CDR1 and CDR2 sequences are SNHLY and FYNNEI. The V segment lost 9 bases and the J segment 5 bases; nucleotides outside the gene matches: 4.

This clone was counted once. DNA of the CDR3: TGTGCCTGGAGTGTACGTAGCGGACCCACAGATACGCAGTATTTT. It specifies CAWSVRSGPTDTQYF. The genes are TRBV30 and TRBJ2-3, with a tentative D call TRBD2 (6 bases). Germline V gene sequence: CDR1 GTSNPN, CDR2 SVGIG (reference sequence). The CDR3 has 15 residues. V was shortened by 0 bases and J by 2 bases, with 12 bases between the two germline ends.

The chain is built from TRBV7-8 and TRBJ2-7; D not resolved. Germline CDR1 is SGHVS and CDR2 is FQNEAQ. V gave up 1 base and J gave up 4 bases, with 8 bases separating them. The CDR3 contains 13 residues. CDR3 sequence: CASSLVRSYEQYF. The CDR3 nucleotides read TGTGCCAGCAGCTTAGTTAGATCGTACGAGCAGTACTTC.

The count of this clone is one. The chain couples TRBV5-1 to TRBJ2-3; possibly TRBD1 for D (5 bases). Trimming left V 7 bases short and J 3 bases short, with 9 bases between. CDR3 length: 12 residues. Germline V lookup: CDR1 SGHRS, CDR2 YFSETQ. CDR3 amino acids: CASARVTDTQYF. The DNA of the CDR3 is TGCGCCAGCGCCAGGGTAACAGATACGCAGTATTTT.

V usage is TRBV5-8 and J usage is TRBJ2-7, with D tentatively TRBD1 (6 bases). This CDR3 spans 15 amino acids. Germline lookup yields CDR1 SGHTS and CDR2 YDEGEE. The ends were cut back, 2 bases at V and 3 bases at J, with 15 bases in the middle. CDR3 sequence (DNA): TGTGCCAGCAGCTTCGAACTGGGGGCCCACTACGAGCAGTACTTC. It translates to CASSFELGAHYEQYF.

In the case of this clone: Different DNA sequences within this sample yield the same CDR3. The chain links TRBV6-5 to TRBJ2-7; TRBD2 matches at 12 bases. Trimming cost V 6 bases and J 4 bases; bases outside gene matches: 1. Germline V CDR1 and CDR2: MNHEY, SVGAGI. This CDR3 contains 13 residues. The CDR3, as DNA: TGTGCCAGCAGGGGGACTAGCGGGTACGAGCAGTACTTC. It specifies CASRGTSGYEQYF.

The chain combines TRBV9 with TRBJ2-7, with TRBD2 identical over 7 bases. In germline, CDR1 is SGDLS, CDR2 YYNGEE. The CDR3 sequence is 16 residues long. J was trimmed by 3 bases and V by 3 bases; bases with no gene match: 12. The CDR3 DNA follows: TGTGCCAGCAGCGGAACGGGAGGCAGTGGAATCTACGAGCAGTACTTC. It yields the protein CASSGTGGSGIYEQYF.

The genes are TRBV6-5 and TRBJ1-5; no clear D gene. V was pared by 7 bases and J by 4 bases, with 11 bases between. Germline CDR1 reads MNHEY; CDR2 reads SVGAGI. The CDR3 is made up of 13 amino acids. CDR3 nucleotides: TGTGCCAGCACCCCACAGCAAAATCAGCCCCAGCATTTT. Residues: CASTPQQNQPQHF.

In its sample, this clone was seen once. The V and J genes are TRBV28 and TRBJ2-1; no clear D gene. The V gene's germline CDR1 is MDHEN and CDR2 SYDVKM. Trimming took 6 bases from V and 6 from J, leaving 12 bases between them. This CDR3 has 13 amino acids. In DNA, the CDR3 is TGTGCCAGCAGATACACCTCTTTCAATGAGCAGTTCTTC. This sequence encodes CASRYTSFNEQFF.

This clone has just one count. This chain's CDR3 is CASSYPLGSWGNEQFF. In nucleotides, the CDR3 is TGTGCCAGCAGCTATCCACTCGGGAGTTGGGGCAATGAGCAGTTCTTC. J is TRBJ2-1 and V is TRBV7-6; perhaps TRBD2 as D (6 bases). Germline V lookup: CDR1 SGHVS, CDR2 FNYEAQ. Trimming took off 4 bases at V and 6 bases at J, with 19 bases between the two ends. The CDR3 spans 16 residues.

The gene calls are TRBV5-1 and TRBJ2-3; 7 positions match TRBD2. V was pared by 4 bases and J by 3 bases, with 8 bases of the junction left unmatched. The V gene's germline CDR1 is SGHRS and CDR2 YFSETQ. This CDR3 region has 15 residues. Here the CDR3 DNA reads TGCGCCAGCAGCCAGGGACTAAAGCGAACAGATACGCAGTATTTT. Translated: CASSQGLKRTDTQYF.

This chain links TRBV28 with TRBJ1-1; D unclear. CDR1 is MDHEN and CDR2 is SYDVKM in the germline V gene. V lost 7 bases and J lost 5, with 17 bases in between. There are 14 residues in the CDR3. CDR3 in DNA: TGTGCCAGCACGCGGTCTCGGGAGAGGACTGAAGCTTTCTTT. Protein product: CASTRSRERTEAFF.

The chain carries TRBV7-9 and TRBJ2-7; possible D gene TRBD1, 6 bases. Deletions cut 5 bases from V and 4 bases from J, with 12 bases between. The CDR3 is made up of 13 amino acids. The V gene's germline CDR1 is SEHNR and CDR2 FQNEAQ (reference sequence). Here the CDR3 reads CASSLQGRYEQYF. The CDR3 nucleotides read TGTGCCAGCAGCCTTCAGGGGCGATACGAGCAGTACTTC.

The V call is TRBV25-1, the J call TRBJ2-7, with 10 bases identical to TRBD1. Germline CDR1 reads MGHDK; CDR2 reads SYGVNS. Unmatched junction bases numbered 2, after V lost 5 bases and J lost 4 bases. This CDR3 region has 13 residues. CDR3 sequence (DNA): TGTGCCAGCAGTCCGGGACAGGGGTACGAGCAGTACTTC. Translation gives CASSPGQGYEQYF.

This chain uses TRBV7-3 with TRBJ2-2; 9 bases are shared with TRBD2. With V trimmed by 10 bases and J by 0 bases, 15 bases remained unmatched. The CDR3 consists of 18 residues. CDR1 is SGHTA and CDR2 is FQGTGA in the germline V gene. In nucleotides, the CDR3 is TGTGCCAACGTAAGAGGACTAGCGACTTTCGCGAACACCGGGGAGCTGTTTTTT. Translated: CANVRGLATFANTGELFF.

This rearrangement joins TRBV2 to TRBJ2-5, with 8 bases that match TRBD2. V lost 6 bases to trimming and J lost 5 bases; unmatched junction nucleotides: 2. The CDR3 loop spans 12 amino acids. Germline V gives CDR1 SNHLY, CDR2 FYNNEI. The CDR3 reads CASSRLAETQYF. CDR3 bases: TGTGCCAGCAGCCGACTAGCGGAGACCCAGTACTTC.

This clone showed up just a few times. The chain couples TRBV28 to TRBJ2-1, with 9 bases aligning to TRBD1. The V segment lost 2 bases and the J segment 8 bases; nucleotides outside the gene matches: 7. CDR1 and CDR2 (germline): MDHEN, SYDVKM. CDR3 length: 15 amino acids. The CDR3 protein is CASSLPQGAEDEQFF. In DNA, the CDR3 is TGTGCCAGCAGTTTACCACAGGGGGCCGAGGATGAGCAGTTCTTC.

This chain connects TRBV10-3 to TRBJ2-7, with TRBD2 as a possible D gene (5 bases). In germline, CDR1 is ENHRY, CDR2 SYGVKD. V lost 7 bases and J lost 4, with 17 bases in between. This CDR3 has 14 residues. The CDR3 is CAITQDLIAYEQYF. The CDR3 DNA follows: TGTGCCATCACCCAAGACCTGATAGCGTACGAGCAGTACTTC.

This clone was picked up one time. The chain recombines TRBV6-5 with TRBJ1-6; 9 bases map to TRBD1. V shed 7 bases, J shed 8 bases, and the junction held 6 bases outside the gene matches. This CDR3 is built from 14 residues. Germline loops: CDR1 MNHEY, CDR2 SVGAGI. The CDR3: CASTPGQGYSPLHF. Written as DNA, the CDR3 is TGTGCCAGCACCCCGGGACAGGGATATTCACCCCTCCACTTT.